This is a list of T cell receptor beta chains from one sample in a study of beta chain features in type 1 diabetes. TCRdb keeps only in-frame clones here, not all; method: immunoSEQ multiplex PCR. The sample consists of around 310,000 clones, approximately 15% of them appearing once. Input material: naive CD4+ T cells from blood. Every receptor here comes from a woman aged 18-30 years with type 1 diabetes. Both conserved end residues are part of each CDR3. A D gene is named only where the DNA matches it firmly. Clone size appears in some rows only: once, few, many, or a class for an expanded clone.

v_gene: TRBV7-2
j_gene: TRBJ1-2
abundance: few
d_gene: NA
len: 13
CDR3aa: CASSLTGEDGYTF

v_gene: TRBV29-1
j_gene: TRBJ1-1
abundance: NA
d_gene: NA
len: 12
CDR3aa: CSVERANTEAFF

v_gene: TRBV29-1
j_gene: TRBJ1-4
abundance: few
d_gene: NA
len: 11
CDR3aa: CSVGRAGKLFF

v_gene: TRBV20-1
j_gene: TRBJ1-1
abundance: few
d_gene: NA
len: 11
CDR3aa: CSAQGQPEAFF

v_gene: TRBV4-1
j_gene: TRBJ2-5
abundance: NA
d_gene: TRBD2
len: 17
CDR3aa: CASSQLRSAGGRETQYF

v_gene: TRBV2
j_gene: TRBJ2-1
abundance: NA
d_gene: NA
len: 15
CDR3aa: CASSEMETSYNEQFF

v_gene: TRBV29-1
j_gene: TRBJ2-3
abundance: NA
d_gene: TRBD1
len: 13
CDR3aa: CSGGQGSTDTQYF

v_gene: TRBV30
j_gene: TRBJ2-5
abundance: NA
d_gene: NA
len: 16
CDR3aa: CAWSESGTSLRETQYF

v_gene: TRBV2
j_gene: TRBJ2-7
abundance: NA
d_gene: TRBD2
len: 17
CDR3aa: CASSEAGLAGVLRVQYF

v_gene: TRBV5-1
j_gene: TRBJ2-1
abundance: few
d_gene: TRBD1
len: 16
CDR3aa: CASSLLLGQGPNEQFF

v_gene: TRBV15
j_gene: TRBJ2-7
abundance: few
d_gene: TRBD1
len: 19
CDR3aa: CATSSRYGSSGTGAYEQYF

v_gene: TRBV9
j_gene: TRBJ1-1
abundance: NA
d_gene: TRBD1
len: 12
CDR3aa: CASSAPTGAAFF

v_gene: TRBV19
j_gene: TRBJ1-1
abundance: NA
d_gene: TRBD1
len: 15
CDR3aa: CASSFIQGLRTEAFF

v_gene: TRBV27
j_gene: TRBJ2-7
abundance: few
d_gene: TRBD1
len: 14
CDR3aa: CASSLGQGVGEQYF

v_gene: TRBV28
j_gene: TRBJ2-1
abundance: once
d_gene: NA
len: 14
CDR3aa: CASIRQPYPNEQFF

v_gene: TRBV4-1
j_gene: TRBJ2-5
abundance: few
d_gene: TRBD2
len: 15
CDR3aa: CASSQDPSGQETQYF

v_gene: TRBV5-1
j_gene: TRBJ2-1
abundance: NA
d_gene: NA
len: 11
CDR3aa: CASSPDNEQFF

v_gene: TRBV5-1
j_gene: TRBJ2-7
abundance: NA
d_gene: NA
len: 14
CDR3aa: CASSLGGVSYEQYF

v_gene: TRBV28
j_gene: TRBJ2-7
abundance: NA
d_gene: NA
len: 10
CDR3aa: CASSRYEQYF

v_gene: TRBV9
j_gene: TRBJ2-5
abundance: few
d_gene: TRBD1
len: 16
CDR3aa: CASSARTGLGRETQYF

v_gene: TRBV4-1
j_gene: TRBJ2-1
abundance: few
d_gene: NA
len: 16
CDR3aa: CASSQAGAASYNEQFF

v_gene: TRBV19
j_gene: TRBJ2-1
abundance: NA
d_gene: NA
len: 10
CDR3aa: CASSPAEQFF

v_gene: TRBV29-1
j_gene: TRBJ1-1
abundance: NA
d_gene: NA
len: 12
CDR3aa: CSVDRGYTEAFF

v_gene: TRBV2
j_gene: TRBJ2-6
abundance: few
d_gene: TRBD1
len: 17
CDR3aa: CASHLGQGTSGANVLTF

v_gene: TRBV27
j_gene: TRBJ2-1
abundance: NA
d_gene: NA
len: 12
CDR3aa: CASSLEGNEQFF

v_gene: TRBV5-4
j_gene: TRBJ2-5
abundance: NA
d_gene: TRBD1
len: 13
CDR3aa: CASSWDSQETQYF

v_gene: TRBV7-9
j_gene: TRBJ2-6
abundance: NA
d_gene: TRBD1
len: 19
CDR3aa: CASSLSTGQGLSGANVLTF

v_gene: TRBV18
j_gene: TRBJ2-5
abundance: few
d_gene: NA
len: 13
CDR3aa: CASSPRLTETQYF

v_gene: TRBV5-8
j_gene: TRBJ1-1
abundance: NA
d_gene: TRBD1
len: 13
CDR3aa: CASTSDRGTEAFF

v_gene: TRBV2
j_gene: TRBJ1-5
abundance: NA
d_gene: TRBD1
len: 14
CDR3aa: CASSAGTGYQPQHF

v_gene: TRBV9
j_gene: TRBJ1-2
abundance: few
d_gene: NA
len: 16
CDR3aa: CASSVESLTATYGYTF

v_gene: TRBV4-3
j_gene: TRBJ2-2
abundance: many
d_gene: NA
len: 15
CDR3aa: CASSQVYRNTGELFF

v_gene: TRBV2
j_gene: TRBJ2-7
abundance: NA
d_gene: NA
len: 13
CDR3aa: CASSGRASYEQYF

v_gene: TRBV6-5
j_gene: TRBJ2-3
abundance: few
d_gene: NA
len: 12
CDR3aa: CASIDSTDTQYF

v_gene: TRBV4-2
j_gene: TRBJ2-7
abundance: NA
d_gene: NA
len: 15
CDR3aa: CASSQGGAVTYEQYF

v_gene: TRBV7-2
j_gene: TRBJ1-5
abundance: NA
d_gene: NA
len: 12
CDR3aa: CASSLPNQPQHF

v_gene: TRBV7-2
j_gene: TRBJ2-5
abundance: NA
d_gene: TRBD2
len: 17
CDR3aa: CASSLARRPSGRETQYF

v_gene: TRBV5-1
j_gene: TRBJ1-2
abundance: NA
d_gene: TRBD1
len: 13
CDR3aa: CASTPQGGGGYTF

v_gene: TRBV15
j_gene: TRBJ2-1
abundance: NA
d_gene: TRBD2
len: 14
CDR3aa: CATSMSGAYNEQFF

v_gene: TRBV5-1
j_gene: TRBJ2-7
abundance: few
d_gene: TRBD2
len: 17
CDR3aa: CASSLGLAGGISYEQYF

v_gene: TRBV2
j_gene: TRBJ1-2
abundance: NA
d_gene: NA
len: 14
CDR3aa: CASISYRAPYGYTF

v_gene: TRBV23-1
j_gene: TRBJ2-7
abundance: few
d_gene: TRBD1
len: 15
CDR3aa: CASSQLDRGSYEQYF

v_gene: TRBV15
j_gene: TRBJ2-3
abundance: few
d_gene: NA
len: 15
CDR3aa: CATSRAGVQGDTQYF

v_gene: TRBV28
j_gene: TRBJ1-2
abundance: NA
d_gene: TRBD1
len: 15
CDR3aa: CASSFSDRGNGVNTF

v_gene: TRBV5-1
j_gene: TRBJ2-2
abundance: few
d_gene: NA
len: 14
CDR3aa: CASSLGQATGELFF

v_gene: TRBV4-2
j_gene: TRBJ2-1
abundance: few
d_gene: TRBD2
len: 19
CDR3aa: CASSQQITRTSGSYNEQFF

v_gene: TRBV2
j_gene: TRBJ1-4
abundance: NA
d_gene: NA
len: 14
CDR3aa: CASSDRGANEKLFF

v_gene: TRBV2
j_gene: TRBJ2-1
abundance: few
d_gene: TRBD1
len: 12
CDR3aa: CASSTGGAEQFF

v_gene: TRBV18
j_gene: TRBJ1-2
abundance: few
d_gene: NA
len: 14
CDR3aa: CASSPFEESYGYTF

v_gene: TRBV28
j_gene: TRBJ1-2
abundance: few
d_gene: NA
len: 12
CDR3aa: CASSQGRDGYTF

v_gene: TRBV6-1
j_gene: TRBJ1-5
abundance: NA
d_gene: NA
len: 15
CDR3aa: CASIDGGSGNQPQHF

v_gene: TRBV6-6
j_gene: TRBJ2-4
abundance: NA
d_gene: NA
len: 13
CDR3aa: CASSAQGLDIQYF

v_gene: TRBV18
j_gene: TRBJ2-3
abundance: NA
d_gene: NA
len: 14
CDR3aa: CASSKLIPTDTQYF

v_gene: TRBV5-1
j_gene: TRBJ2-5
abundance: NA
d_gene: TRBD2
len: 16
CDR3aa: CASRYILAGGQETQYF

v_gene: TRBV18
j_gene: TRBJ2-7
abundance: NA
d_gene: NA
len: 15
CDR3aa: CASSPRAGASYEQYF

v_gene: TRBV5-1
j_gene: TRBJ2-7
abundance: few
d_gene: TRBD1
len: 14
CDR3aa: CASRSQGGTLEQYF

v_gene: TRBV5-1
j_gene: TRBJ2-1
abundance: NA
d_gene: NA
len: 16
CDR3aa: CASSLGLAGIGNEQFF

v_gene: TRBV30
j_gene: TRBJ2-2
abundance: NA
d_gene: TRBD2
len: 14
CDR3aa: CAWSTGGVVGELFF

v_gene: TRBV5-1
j_gene: TRBJ2-3
abundance: NA
d_gene: TRBD2
len: 16
CDR3aa: CASSPRVAGWGDTQYF